The source of this T cell receptor (beta chain) is a study of breast tumors, draining lymph nodes, adjacent tissues. General study results and limits: Data only fit, rather than demonstrated, lymph node origin of most tumor T cells.

Samples came from axillary lymph nodes draining the breast cancer. TCRdb re-derived calls from the multiplex PCR reads in MiXCR, one entry per CDR3 protein. Of some 97,000 distinct CDR3 sequences listed, approximately 22% are singletons. Deletions cut 7 bases from V and 2 bases from J, with 6 bases between. This CDR3 is 12 amino acids long. The germline V gene has CDR1 MNHNS and CDR2 SASEGT. This clonotype was recorded at least ten times. Its antigen is unidentified. Material for sequencing was axillary lymph node tissue. This clonotype was obtained from a female donor with breast cancer. Some clones in this sample may be carry-over from other donors' samples. The V and J genes are TRBV6-1 and TRBJ1-5; D gene ambiguous. CDR3 amino acids: CASISGNQPQHF. The CDR3 DNA sequence: TGTGCCAGCATAAGCGGCAATCAGCCCCAGCATTTT.